The following is a T cell receptor (beta chain) sequence with its context. No antigen is known for it. The sample is drawn from a study of tumor-infiltrating lymphocytes in localized non-small cell lung cancer. On the study more broadly: The cohort mixed smokers and never-smokers, several histologies, and some post-neoadjuvant-chemotherapy samples. General study findings and limits: Different pieces of the same tissue went to different assays, confounding technical variation with intratumor heterogeneity. IM1 and IM2 tumors showed no difference in T-cell fraction. Compared with uninvolved lung, tumors showed higher T cell infiltration by TCRbeta sequencing.

Germline V gene data show CDR1 as SGHRS and CDR2 as YFSETQ. Trimming removed 0 bases from V and 7 bases from J, with 11 bases in between. The CDR3 contains 13 residues. TCRdb keeps only in-frame clones here, not all; method: immunoSEQ multiplex PCR. Found here are roughly 13,000 clones, roughly 80% of them singletons; the top ten hold around 10%. This clonotype was sampled from a human donor with non-small cell lung cancer. Sequenced: uninvolved lung tissue not adjacent to the tumor. The rearrangement joins TRBV5-1 to TRBJ2-7; no clear D. The CDR3 here is CASSLEVHGEQYF. The CDR3 DNA follows: TGCGCCAGCAGCTTGGAGGTCCACGGGGAGCAGTACTTC.